This TCR beta chain was sequenced for a study of shared clonotypes between healthy human individuals. As defined, naive CD8 cells were CD45RO-negative and positively selected for CCR7, with terminally differentiated effector memory CD45RA+ cells excluded. The donor population consisted of healthy HIV-negative adults with no recent acute infections or vaccinations. Clones were sequenced by immunoSEQ multiplex PCR, and TCRdb holds only the in-frame ones, with some missing. The sample gives about 590,000 clones, around 95% of which show up once; around 0.097% is in the top ten. The length of the CDR3 is 15 residues. J was trimmed by 4 bases and V by 0 bases; bases with no gene match: 5. Germline lookup yields CDR1 SEHNR and CDR2 FQNEAQ (reference sequence).

Sequencing used naive CD8+ T cells sorted from blood. This sequence originates from a woman aged 30 to 39 in good health. V usage is TRBV7-9 and J usage is TRBJ2-7, with TRBD2 identical over 8 bases. The CDR3 nucleotides read TGTGCCAGCAGCTTAGCGAGCGGGAGCGTTTACGAGCAGTACTTC. It yields the protein CASSLASGSVYEQYF.